Presented here are 12 T cell receptor beta chains from one specimen sequenced in a study of spatial heterogeneity in lung cancer. TCRdb reprocessed the 5' RACE reads with MiXCR, giving one entry per CDR3 protein. The sample carries 5,900 or so distinct CDR3 sequences, roughly 7.1% recorded once. General study points: The study found that expanded intratumoral alpha and beta TCR counts tracked tumor mutation counts.

Time point: sample taken at primary tumor resection. No antigen is known for these receptors. This material consisted of lung tumor tissue, taken at surgery. These receptors originate from a female donor with early-stage non-small cell lung cancer.

This clonotype has ten or more counts. This beta chain is off target for a library built for alpha chains, so its abundance means little. This chain uses TRBV7-2 with TRBJ1-1; D gene ambiguous. V was shortened by 7 bases and J by 1 base, with 10 bases between the two germline ends. The germline V gene has CDR1 SGHTA and CDR2 FQGNSA. CDR3 size: 13 residues. CDR3 in DNA: TGTGCCAGCAAGGCACAAACGAACACTGAAGCTTTCTTT. Translating it yields CASKAQTNTEAFF.

This clonotype was detected ten times or more. For a library built for alpha chains, this beta chain is a stray read; little rests on its size. The chain uses TRBV28 and TRBJ1-3; TRBD1 matches 7 bases. The CDR3 is 14 amino acids. Germline trimming cut 6 bases from V and 4 bases from J; bases unmatched to any gene: 6. Looked up from germline, CDR1 is MDHEN and CDR2 is SYDVKM. CDR3 sequence: CASSPTGPGNTIYF. For the CDR3, the DNA is TGTGCCAGCAGCCCGACAGGGCCCGGAAACACCATATATTTT.

The sample holds a few counts of this clonotype. For a library built for alpha chains, this beta chain is a stray read; little rests on its size. This sequence joins TRBV7-8 and TRBJ2-7, with D possibly called TRBD1 or TRBD2 (5 bases each). Looked up from germline, CDR1 is SGHVS and CDR2 is FQNEAQ. Trimming shortened V by 4 bases and J by 2 bases, and 18 bases separated the two germline ends. This CDR3 is built from 16 residues. The CDR3 loop is CASSSSRNEGTYEQYF. The CDR3 DNA reads TGTGCCAGCAGCTCATCGCGGAACGAGGGGACCTACGAGCAGTACTTC.

In the case of this clonotype: This could be a read error, since a much larger clone is one nucleotide away. This beta chain represents an off-target read in a library built for alpha chains; its size is of limited meaning. The chain joins TRBV6-5 to TRBJ2-3; D not resolved. The better agreement between TRBJ1-5 and the DNA end casts doubt on the J call. This CDR3 contains 13 residues. Germline loops: CDR1 MNHEY, CDR2 SVGAGI. The CDR3 coding sequence is TGTGCCAGCAGTTACTCGACAAAAGATACGCAGCATTTT. Translated: CASSYSTKDTQHF.

In this sample, this clonotype turned up many times. For a library built for alpha chains, this beta chain is a stray read; little rests on its size. J is TRBJ1-2 and V is TRBV20-1; D gene unclear. In germline, CDR1 is DFQATT, CDR2 SNEGSKA (reference sequence). The CDR3 contains 11 residues. V gave up 6 bases and J gave up 5 bases, with 10 bases separating them. CDR3 sequence (DNA): TGCAGTGCCGATACACAGTATGGCTACACCTTC. Residues: CSADTQYGYTF.

The table lists this clonotype with a few counts. This beta chain was picked up by a library intended for alpha chains and is off target, so its count carries little meaning. The CDR3 here is CATEGRAQETQYF. The CDR3 DNA reads as TGTGCCACCGAGGGGCGGGCCCAAGAGACCCAGTACTTC. V usage is TRBV6-1 and J usage is TRBJ2-5; D may match TRBD1 or TRBD2 (5 bases each). Trimming stripped 10 bases from V and 1 base from J, with 13 bases between. This CDR3 region has 13 residues. The germline V gene encodes CDR1 MNHNS and CDR2 SASEGT.

This clonotype was counted ten times or more. The library was designed around alpha chains, so this beta chain is a stray read whose abundance carries little weight. This rearrangement joins TRBV7-8 to TRBJ1-1, with TRBD1 matching 7 bases. V lost 5 bases and J lost 0; bases outside the gene matches: 12. Germline CDR1 SGHVS, CDR2 FQNEAQ. This CDR3 spans 17 amino acids. CDR3 region: CASSKGQTLLMNTEAFF. The CDR3 coding sequence is TGTGCCAGCAGCAAGGGACAGACCCTACTCATGAACACTGAAGCTTTCTTT.

This clonotype rates as medium-sized (0.01 to 0.1%). This beta chain slipped into a library made for alpha chains as a stray read, so its size is not meaningful. The rearrangement joins TRBV18 to TRBJ1-3, with a weak D call TRBD1 (6 bases). Germline CDR1 KGHSH, CDR2 LQKENI. The CDR3 spans 16 residues. Between the trimmed V and J ends, which lost 4 bases and 4 bases, there was a span of 17 bases. The DNA for the CDR3 is TGTGCCAGCTCACGAGGACAGCCCGAAGTAGGAAACACCATATATTTT. It encodes CASSRGQPEVGNTIYF.

This clonotype was seen ten or more times. This beta chain slipped into a library made for alpha chains as a stray read, so its size is not meaningful. This rearrangement joins TRBV20-1 to TRBJ2-6; 9 bases match TRBD1. J gave up 4 bases and V 6 bases, and 7 bases lay outside the gene matches. In germline, CDR1 is DFQATT, CDR2 SNEGSKA (reference sequence). The CDR3 sequence is 15 residues long. DNA of the CDR3: TGCAGTGCCCTGGGACAGGGCTCCGGGGCCAACGTCCTGACTTTC. Encoded protein: CSALGQGSGANVLTF.

This clonotype showed up many times. This beta chain came through as a stray read in a library set up for alpha chains, and its size says little. The chain employs TRBV6-2 or TRBV6-3 and TRBJ2-2; 10 bases are shared with TRBD1. Germline V gene lookup returns CDR1 MNHEY and CDR2 SVGEGT. The CDR3 contains 20 residues. Trimming took 0 bases from V and 4 from J; bases not matched to a gene: 14. The CDR3 DNA sequence: TGTGCCAGCAGTTACTCGACTAATCCGGGACAGGGGCCGACCACCGGGGAGCTGTTTTTT. Residues: CASSYSTNPGQGPTTGELFF.

This clonotype was found many times. A library prepared for alpha chains yielded this beta chain as an off-target read; its size is of little meaning. The chain recombines TRBV6-2 or TRBV6-3 with TRBJ1-5, with TRBD1 matching 7 bases. After removal of 5 bases from V and 5 bases from J, the junction contained 9 bases not matched to a gene. The CDR3 covers 15 residues. The germline V gene encodes CDR1 MNHEY and CDR2 SVGEGT. The CDR3 reads CASSRQGRPDQPQHF. The CDR3 nucleotides read TGTGCCAGCAGTAGACAGGGACGCCCCGATCAGCCCCAGCATTTT.

This clonotype is labeled as medium-sized. This beta chain came through as a stray read in a library set up for alpha chains, and its size says little. The chain has TRBV6-2 or TRBV6-3 and TRBJ2-1; 7 bases match TRBD2. The CDR3 has 18 amino acids. CDR1 is MNHEY, CDR2 SVGEGT, per germline. The junction had 21 bases not matched to a gene; V was cut back by 7 bases and J by 6 bases. Here the CDR3 reads CASTSRRRWTGGGNEQFF. CDR3 in DNA: TGTGCCAGCACCTCTCGAAGGAGGTGGACGGGAGGAGGCAATGAGCAGTTCTTC.